What follows describes a single TCR beta chain. Reverse transcription of roughly 0.5 to 1 ug RNA used random hexamers. TCRdb used MiXCR to reprocess the immunoSEQ multiplex PCR reads, holding one entry per CDR3 protein. Here the sample spans about 190,000 distinct CDR3 sequences, 85% to 95% being singletons. The CDR3 spans 14 residues. With 9 bases clipped from V and 7 bases from J, the junction kept 14 bases outside the gene matches. The germline V gene encodes CDR1 SGHNT and CDR2 YYREEE (reference sequence). This entry belongs to a study of CD8 T cells in Susac syndrome. The receptor was derived from a human donor with Susac syndrome. Sequencing was done on a sample of CD8+ T cells from PBMCs. V usage is TRBV5-4 and J usage is TRBJ2-7; TRBD2 aligns across 9 bases. CDR3 protein: CATSGSGGLVEQYF. The CDR3 DNA sequence: TGTGCCACCTCGGGTAGCGGGGGTCTTGTAGAGCAGTACTTC.